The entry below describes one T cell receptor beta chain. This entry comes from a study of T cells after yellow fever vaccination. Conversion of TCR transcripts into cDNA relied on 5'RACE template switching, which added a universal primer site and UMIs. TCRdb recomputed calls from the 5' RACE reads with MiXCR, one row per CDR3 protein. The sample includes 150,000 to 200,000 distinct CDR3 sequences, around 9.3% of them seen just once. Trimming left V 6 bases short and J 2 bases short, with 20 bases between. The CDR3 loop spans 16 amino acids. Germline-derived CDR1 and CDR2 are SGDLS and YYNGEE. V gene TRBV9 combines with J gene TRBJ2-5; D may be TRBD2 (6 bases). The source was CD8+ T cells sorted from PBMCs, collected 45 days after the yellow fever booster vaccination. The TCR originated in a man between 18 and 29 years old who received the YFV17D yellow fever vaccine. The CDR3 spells CASNPTGRGSQETQYF. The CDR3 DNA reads TGTGCCAGCAACCCCACCGGGCGGGGCTCGCAAGAGACCCAGTACTTC.